This paragraph covers one TCR beta chain sequence. Its matching antigen is unknown. This sample is drawn from a study of OX40 agonist ivuxolimab in advanced cancers. Trimming at V came to 5 bases and at J to 6 bases, leaving 15 bases not matched to a gene. The CDR3 loop spans 18 amino acids. Germline V CDR1 and CDR2: MDHEN, SYDVKM. Study-wide results and limits: At doses 0.1 to 3.0 mg/kg, CD4+ and CD8+ clones expanded.

Sequenced by immunoSEQ multiplex PCR; TCRdb stores in-frame clones only, minus some. The table has 55,000 to 70,000 clones, around nine tenths seen once. The chain is built from TRBV28 and TRBJ2-3; 12 bases match TRBD2. The specimen comprised CD4+ or CD8+ T cells sorted from blood, sampled in a trial of the OX40 agonist ivuxolimab. This TCR was sampled from an adult with an advanced solid tumor such as melanoma, head and neck, liver or kidney cancer. CDR3 loop: CASSSPRLTSGGGDTQYF. For the CDR3, the DNA is TGTGCCAGCAGTAGTCCCCGATTGACTAGCGGGGGCGGGGATACGCAGTATTTT.